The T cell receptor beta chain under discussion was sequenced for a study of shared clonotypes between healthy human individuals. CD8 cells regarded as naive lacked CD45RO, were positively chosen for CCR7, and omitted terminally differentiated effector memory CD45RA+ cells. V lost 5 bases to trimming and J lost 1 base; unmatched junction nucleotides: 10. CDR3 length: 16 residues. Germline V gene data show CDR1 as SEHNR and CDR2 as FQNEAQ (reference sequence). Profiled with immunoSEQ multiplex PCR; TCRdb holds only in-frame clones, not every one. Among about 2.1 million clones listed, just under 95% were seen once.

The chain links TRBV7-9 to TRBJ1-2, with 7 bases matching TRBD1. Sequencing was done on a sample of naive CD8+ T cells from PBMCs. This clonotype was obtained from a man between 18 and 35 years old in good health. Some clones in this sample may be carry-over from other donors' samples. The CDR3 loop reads CASSRPRGQLNYGYTF. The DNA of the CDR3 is TGTGCCAGCAGCAGACCGAGGGGGCAGCTTAACTATGGCTACACCTTC.